Here is one T cell receptor beta chain with its context. The antigen is unknown. A multiplex PCR was run with 60 Vbeta primers and 13 Jbeta primers. The method was immunoSEQ multiplex PCR; TCRdb's version includes in-frame clones alone and lacks a portion of them. Of around 97,000 clones listed, around 9.6% are singletons. The sample belongs to a study of cytomegalovirus exposure and HLA in healthy donors. Study-level background: There were roughly 110 million unique TCR beta sequences, drawn from about 179 million T cells, in an earlier analysis. Study outcomes and limitations: Reported performance of the classifier showed diagnosis of cytomegalovirus status with high specificity and sensitivity. According to an earlier analysis, most TCR beta V segments yielded productive rearrangements about 87% or about 30% of the time. Reportedly, TCR beta sequences accurately predicted HLA-A and HLA-B alleles in most subjects.

The source is a man aged 50 to 60 in good health and CMV-seropositive. The sample consisted of PBMCs.

CDR3 DNA: TGTGCCAGCAGCCAAGAGATGACAGGGAGCTCTGGGGCCAACGTCCTGACTTTC. Its translation is CASSQEMTGSSGANVLTF. The chain recombines TRBV4-2 with TRBJ2-6; 7 positions agree with TRBD1. CDR1 and CDR2 from the germline V gene are LGHNA and YNFKEQ. The CDR3 spans 18 residues. V trimming: 0 bases; J trimming: 0 bases; junction bases outside the gene matches: 5.